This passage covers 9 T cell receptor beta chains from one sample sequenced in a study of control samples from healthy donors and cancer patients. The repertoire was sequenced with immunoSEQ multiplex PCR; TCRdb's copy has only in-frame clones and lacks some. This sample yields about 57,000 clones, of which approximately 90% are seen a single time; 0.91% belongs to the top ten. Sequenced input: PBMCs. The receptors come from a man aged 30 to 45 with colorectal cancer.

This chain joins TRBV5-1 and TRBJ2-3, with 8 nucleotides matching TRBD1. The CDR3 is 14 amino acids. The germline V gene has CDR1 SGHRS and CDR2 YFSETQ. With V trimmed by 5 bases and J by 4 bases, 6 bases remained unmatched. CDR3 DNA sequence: TGCGCCAGCAGGGCGACAGGGGTCCCAGATACGCAGTATTTT. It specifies CASRATGVPDTQYF.

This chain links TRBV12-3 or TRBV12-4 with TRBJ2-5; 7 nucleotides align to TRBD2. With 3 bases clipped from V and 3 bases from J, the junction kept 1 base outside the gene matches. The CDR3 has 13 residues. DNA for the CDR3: TGTGCCAGCAGTTTTGGGGGGGAAGAGACCCAGTACTTC. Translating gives CASSFGGEETQYF.

The CDR3 here is CASSSGQGRGRYGYTF. The CDR3 region has the DNA TGTGCCAGCAGCTCGGGACAGGGCAGGGGACGTTATGGCTACACCTTC. This chain links TRBV7-9 with TRBJ1-2, with 9 positions matching TRBD1. The CDR3 loop spans 16 amino acids. Germline V gene sequence: CDR1 SEHNR, CDR2 FQNEAQ (reference sequence). V trimming: 4 bases; J trimming: 5 bases; junction bases outside the gene matches: 11.

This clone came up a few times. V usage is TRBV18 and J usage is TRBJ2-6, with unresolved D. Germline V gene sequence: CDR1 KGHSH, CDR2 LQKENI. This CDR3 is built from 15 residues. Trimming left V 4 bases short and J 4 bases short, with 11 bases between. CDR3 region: CASSQAQQGANVLTF. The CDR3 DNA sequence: TGTGCCAGCTCACAAGCCCAACAGGGGGCCAACGTCCTGACTTTC.

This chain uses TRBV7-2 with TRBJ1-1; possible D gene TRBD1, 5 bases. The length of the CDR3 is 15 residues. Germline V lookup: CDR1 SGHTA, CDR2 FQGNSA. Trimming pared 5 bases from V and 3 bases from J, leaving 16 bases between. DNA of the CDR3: TGTGCCAGCAGCCTTAAGGGGAGGGACCACACTGAAGCTTTCTTT. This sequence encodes CASSLKGRDHTEAFF.

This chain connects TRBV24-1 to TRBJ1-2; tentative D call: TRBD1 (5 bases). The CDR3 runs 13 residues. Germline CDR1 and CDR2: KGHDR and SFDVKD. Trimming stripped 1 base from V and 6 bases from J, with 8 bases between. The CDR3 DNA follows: TGTGCCACCAGTGATTTTGGGGCAGATGGCTACACCTTC. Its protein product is CATSDFGADGYTF.

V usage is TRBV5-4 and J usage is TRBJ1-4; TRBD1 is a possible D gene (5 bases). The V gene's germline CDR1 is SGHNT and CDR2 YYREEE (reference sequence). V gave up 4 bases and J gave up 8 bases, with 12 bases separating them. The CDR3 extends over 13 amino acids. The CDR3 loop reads CASSGANGEKLFF. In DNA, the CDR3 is TGTGCCAGCAGCGGGGCAAATGGCGAAAAACTGTTTTTT. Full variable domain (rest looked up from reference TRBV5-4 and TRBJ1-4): ETGVTQSPTHLIKTRGQQVTLRCSSQSGHNTVSWYQQALGQGPQFIFQYYREEENGRGNFPPRFSGLQFPNYSSELNVNALELDDSALYLCASSGANGEKLFFGSGTQLSVL.

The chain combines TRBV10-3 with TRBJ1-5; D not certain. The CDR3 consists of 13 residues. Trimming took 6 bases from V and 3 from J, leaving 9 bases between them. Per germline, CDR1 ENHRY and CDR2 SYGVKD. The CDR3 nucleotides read TGTGCCATCAGAACAGCCTCCAATCAGCCCCAGCATTTT. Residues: CAIRTASNQPQHF.

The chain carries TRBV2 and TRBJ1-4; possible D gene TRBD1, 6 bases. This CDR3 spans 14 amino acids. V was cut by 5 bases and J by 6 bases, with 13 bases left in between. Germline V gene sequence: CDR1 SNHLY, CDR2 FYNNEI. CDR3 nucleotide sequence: TGTGCCAGCAGTAAGGGGGTTGCGTATGAAAAACTGTTTTTT. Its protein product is CASSKGVAYEKLFF.